The 6 T cell receptor beta chains below were found in one sample sequenced in a study of T cells in Graves' hyperthyroidism and ophthalmopathy. The source material, RNA transcripts, was used to amplify TCR beta CDR3 regions. RT-PCR in the first round (using the HTBI primer set) targeted the TCR CDR3. TCRdb re-called the multiplex PCR reads with MiXCR, one entry per CDR3 protein. In the table there are about 180,000 distinct CDR3 sequences, about a sixth of which are singletons. Material for sequencing was blood. These receptors originate from a woman between 45 and 60 years old with Graves' hyperthyroidism.

This sequence joins TRBV29-1 and TRBJ2-2; D is tentatively TRBD1 or TRBD2 (5 bases each). Trimming removed 7 bases at V and 6 bases at J, with 12 bases between. Germline loops: CDR1 SQVTM, CDR2 ANQGSEA. This CDR3 contains 12 residues. The CDR3, as DNA: TGCAGCGCCGAGGGGTACGCCGGGGAGCTGTTTTTT. Translating it yields CSAEGYAGELFF.

Note on this clonotype: This sequence may be a read error, since a much larger clone differs from it by one base. The chain links TRBV7-2 to TRBJ2-3; maybe TRBD2 (7 bases). The germline gives CDR1 SGHTA, CDR2 FQGNSA. The CDR3 is 17 residues long. V lost 7 bases and J 7 bases, leaving 27 bases between the germline ends. The chain's CDR3 is CASIREGGGAKQNTQYF. The CDR3 nucleotides are TGTGCCAGCATCCGGGAAGGGGGGGGGGCCAAGCAAAATACGCAGTATTTT.

This clonotype was recorded at least ten times. A much larger clonotype is one base distant, so this may be a read error. The chain uses TRBV28 and TRBJ2-3, with 11 positions matching TRBD2. The CDR3 has 16 amino acids. J lost 3 bases, V lost 4 bases, and 6 bases had no gene match. CDR1 and CDR2 (germline): MDHEN, SYDVKM. The CDR3 bases are TGTGCCAGCAGTTCCTTAGCGGGGGGGCATACAGATACGCAGTATTTT. Translating it yields CASSSLAGGHTDTQYF.

At least ten counts were recorded for this clonotype. V and J are TRBV20-1 and TRBJ2-7; TRBD2 might be the D (7 bases). From germline, CDR1 is DFQATT and CDR2 SNEGSKA (reference sequence). CDR3 size: 15 residues. Trimming pared 1 base from V and 8 bases from J, leaving 21 bases between. The CDR3 DNA reads as TGCAGTGCTAGAGGTGGTGGGGGGGGCCTCTATCAGCAGTACTTC. This gives the protein CSARGGGGGLYQQYF.

The V call is TRBV11-2, the J call TRBJ2-5, with D possibly matching TRBD2 (6 bases). The CDR3 covers 14 residues. From germline, CDR1 is SGHAT and CDR2 FQNNGV. V was clipped by 5 bases and J by 1 base, with 11 bases between them. The CDR3 nucleotides read TGTGCCAGCAGCCCGATGGGACTCCAAGAGACCCAGTACTTC. Amino acid sequence: CASSPMGLQETQYF.

This clonotype was detected only a few times. J is TRBJ1-2 and V is TRBV5-1, with D perhaps TRBD1 (5 bases). Looked up from germline, CDR1 is SGHRS and CDR2 is YFSETQ. The CDR3 consists of 14 residues. V was clipped by 4 bases and J by 6 bases, with 16 bases between them. The CDR3 coding sequence is TGCGCCAGCAGCCACGAGGGCGGGGGAGATGGCTACACCTTC. Encoded protein: CASSHEGGGDGYTF.